This T cell receptor beta chain came from a study of blood T cells in healthy people across ages. Using a J-beta primer mix together with a sample-barcoded 5' primer, a second PCR was run for roughly 6 to 12 cycles. TCRdb reprocessed the 5' RACE reads via MiXCR and lists one record per CDR3 protein. The repertoire holds some 1.1 million distinct CDR3 sequences, 35% to 45% seen once, with 13% in the top ten. The germline V gene encodes CDR1 MGHRA and CDR2 YSYEKL. The CDR3 consists of 13 residues. Trimming shortened V by 1 base and J by 5 bases, and 6 bases separated the two germline ends. The clonotype comes from a young man in good health. The V and J genes are TRBV4-1 and TRBJ1-3; D remains ambiguous. The specimen sequenced was blood. The CDR3 DNA is TGCGCCAGCAGCCAAGTGGCACGAAACACCATATATTTT. Translated: CASSQVARNTIYF.